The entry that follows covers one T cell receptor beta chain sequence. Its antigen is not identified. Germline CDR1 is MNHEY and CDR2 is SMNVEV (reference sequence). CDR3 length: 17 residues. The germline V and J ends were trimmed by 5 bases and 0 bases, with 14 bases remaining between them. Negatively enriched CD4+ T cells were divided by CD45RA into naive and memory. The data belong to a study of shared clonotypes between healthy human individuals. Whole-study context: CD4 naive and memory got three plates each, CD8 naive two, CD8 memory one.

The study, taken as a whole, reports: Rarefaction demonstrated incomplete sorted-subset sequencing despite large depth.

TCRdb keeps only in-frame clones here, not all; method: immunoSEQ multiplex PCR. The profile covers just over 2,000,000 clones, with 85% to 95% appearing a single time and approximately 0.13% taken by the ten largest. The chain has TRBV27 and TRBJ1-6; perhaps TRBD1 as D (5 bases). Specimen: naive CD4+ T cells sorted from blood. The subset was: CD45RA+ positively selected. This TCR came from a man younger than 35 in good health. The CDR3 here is CASSTHARGSYNSPLHF. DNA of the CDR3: TGTGCCAGCAGTACACACGCAAGGGGCTCCTATAATTCACCCCTCCACTTT.